Described below is a single T cell receptor beta chain sequence and its context. Authors' processing steps: It was from reference gene primer amplification that nucleated cell counts were estimated. Measured with immunoSEQ multiplex PCR; TCRdb has only the in-frame clones, and not every one. V and J calls plus clone size are reproduced from that table; the DNA served to infer D and trimming. The sample lists 84,000 or so clones; roughly 80% were seen once. This record comes from a study of blood T cell repertoires in COVID-19. As for the study in general: COVID-19 samples from acute and convalescent phases originated in the United States, Italy and Spain. Sample material is recorded as cDNA or gDNA derived from T cells, B-cell-depleted T cells, or PBMCs.

Deletions cut 2 bases from V and 4 bases from J, with 10 bases between. CDR1 is SGHKS and CDR2 is YYEKEE in the germline V gene (reference sequence). CDR3 length: 14 residues. The TCR originated in a woman older than 75 with acute or convalescent COVID-19. The sequenced sample consisted of peripheral blood. V gene TRBV5-5 combines with J gene TRBJ1-3; D is unclear. The CDR3 loop is CASSFQSGGNTIYF. The CDR3 DNA follows: TGTGCCAGCAGCTTCCAGTCGGGGGGAAACACCATATATTTT.